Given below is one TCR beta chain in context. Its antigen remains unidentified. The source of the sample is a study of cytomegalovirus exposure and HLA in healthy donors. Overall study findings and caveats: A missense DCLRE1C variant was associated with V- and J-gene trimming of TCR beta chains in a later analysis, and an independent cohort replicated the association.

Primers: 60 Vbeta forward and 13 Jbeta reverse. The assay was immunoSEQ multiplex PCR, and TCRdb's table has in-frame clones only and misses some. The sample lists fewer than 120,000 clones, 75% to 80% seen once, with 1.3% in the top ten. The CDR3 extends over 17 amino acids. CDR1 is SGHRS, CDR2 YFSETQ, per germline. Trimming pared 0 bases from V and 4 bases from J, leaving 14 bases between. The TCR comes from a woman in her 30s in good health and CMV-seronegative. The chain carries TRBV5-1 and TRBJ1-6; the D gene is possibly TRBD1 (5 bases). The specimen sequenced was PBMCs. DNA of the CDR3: TGCGCCAGCAGCTTGGGACCTCGGGGGACTTATAATTCACCCCTCCACTTT. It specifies CASSLGPRGTYNSPLHF. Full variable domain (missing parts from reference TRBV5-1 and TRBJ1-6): KAGVTQTPRYLIKTRGQQVTLSCSPISGHRSVSWYQQTPGQGLQFLFEYFSETQRNKGNFPGRFSGRQFSNSRSEMNVSTLELGDSALYLCASSLGPRGTYNSPLHFGNGTRLTVT.